These 18 T cell receptor beta chains came from one sample sequenced in a study of blood T cell repertoires in COVID-19. Data came from immunoSEQ multiplex PCR; TCRdb stores just in-frame clones and leaves some out. The table records roughly 60,000 clones, 82% of them present only once. Sequencing was done on a sample of peripheral blood. These receptors all come from a man aged 55 to 70 with acute or convalescent COVID-19.

The chain links TRBV27 to TRBJ2-1; 9 bases align to TRBD2. V shed 8 bases, J shed 9 bases, and the junction held 11 bases outside the gene matches. The CDR3 totals 14 residues. The V gene's germline CDR1 is MNHEY and CDR2 SMNVEV (reference sequence). The CDR3: CASGKLAGSTEQFF. The CDR3, as DNA: TGTGCCAGCGGTAAACTAGCGGGTTCGACTGAGCAGTTCTTC.

The chain couples TRBV19 to TRBJ1-2; D gene uncertain. Germline assignment: CDR1 LNHDA and CDR2 SQIVND (reference sequence). Trimming left V 5 bases short and J 2 bases short, with 9 bases between. The CDR3 extends over 13 amino acids. The CDR3 nucleotides are TGTGCCAGTAGTCCCGACGGGAACTATGGCTACACCTTC. It encodes CASSPDGNYGYTF.

The chain recombines TRBV28 with TRBJ1-1, with TRBD1 matching 9 bases. Germline CDR1 is MDHEN and CDR2 is SYDVKM. Trimming removed 5 bases from V and 1 base from J; junction bases left unmatched: 5. CDR3 length equals 15 residues. The CDR3 here is CASSLDRGWNTEAFF. The CDR3 nucleotides read TGTGCCAGCAGTCTTGACAGGGGGTGGAACACTGAAGCTTTCTTT.

The chain employs TRBV5-4 and TRBJ2-3, with a tentative D call TRBD2 (5 bases). Germline V gives CDR1 SGHNT, CDR2 YYREEE (reference sequence). CDR3 length: 15 residues. V dropped 9 bases and J dropped 6 bases, with 23 bases sitting between them. This chain's CDR3 is CAILTAGRPADTQYF. As DNA, the CDR3 is TGTGCCATCCTAACGGCGGGTAGACCCGCTGATACGCAGTATTTT.

The chain couples TRBV6-6 to TRBJ1-2; 7 nucleotides agree with TRBD1. V was clipped by 6 bases and J by 4 bases; unmatched bases: 5. The germline CDR1 and CDR2 sequences are MNHNY and SVGAGI (reference sequence). The CDR3 contains 13 residues. As DNA, the CDR3 is TGTGCCAGCAGAGCACAGGGGATCTATGGCTACACCTTC. It specifies CASRAQGIYGYTF.

Concerning this clone itself: At one end, the junction sequence differs from germline, possibly due to a read error. The gene calls are TRBV7-9 and TRBJ2-3, with D maybe TRBD1 (6 bases). Looked up from germline, CDR1 is SEHNR and CDR2 is FQNEAQ (reference sequence). The CDR3 loop spans 17 amino acids. The CDR3 nucleotides read TGTGCCAGCAGATTAGGGGAGAGGGACACTAGCACAGATACGCAGTATTTT. As protein: CASRLGERDTSTDTQYF. Supplemented by reference TRBV7-9 and TRBJ2-3, the full variable domain reads DTGVSQNPRHKITKRGQNVTFRCDPISEHNRLYWYRQTLGQGPEFLTYFQNEAQLEKSRLLSDRFSAERPKGSFSTLEIQRTEQGDSAMYLCASRLGERDTSTDTQYFGPGTRLTVL.

This clone was found once. The V and J genes are TRBV4-1 and TRBJ1-6; perhaps TRBD1 as D (5 bases). The CDR3 runs 18 residues. V lost 4 bases to trimming and J lost 7 bases, with 23 bases between them. The V gene's germline CDR1 is MGHRA and CDR2 YSYEKL. The DNA of the CDR3 is TGCGCCAGCAGCCCCGGGGGAACACCAAAGAGTCCCAATTCACCCCTCCACTTT. Encoded protein: CASSPGGTPKSPNSPLHF.

This clone was picked up one time. The chain uses TRBV5-1 and TRBJ1-1; D might be TRBD1 (6 bases). This CDR3 is built from 14 residues. V gave up 3 bases and J gave up 3 bases, with 12 bases separating them. Germline CDR1 reads SGHRS; CDR2 reads YFSETQ. CDR3 sequence: CASSSTGKDTEAFF. The CDR3 DNA reads TGCGCCAGCAGCTCTACAGGGAAGGACACTGAAGCTTTCTTT.

This clone came up a few times. The chain couples TRBV5-1 to TRBJ1-1; D ambiguous. The CDR3 has 13 amino acids. Germline loops: CDR1 SGHRS, CDR2 YFSETQ. V was clipped by 7 bases and J by 1 base, with 11 bases between them. The CDR3 is CASRLQPNTEAFF. As DNA, the CDR3 is TGCGCCAGCCGATTACAGCCGAACACTGAAGCTTTCTTT.

V usage is TRBV5-1 and J usage is TRBJ2-7; unclear D gene. Germline V gene lookup returns CDR1 SGHRS and CDR2 YFSETQ. V was shortened by 0 bases and J by 4 bases, with 8 bases between the two germline ends. The CDR3 is 13 residues long. The DNA of the CDR3 is TGCGCCAGCAGCTTGGGGGTAGCATACGAGCAGTACTTC. It codes for CASSLGVAYEQYF.

This clone was picked up one time. CDR3 sequence (DNA): TGTGCCACCAGTGACCGATGGACAGGGGTCTACAATGAGCAGTTCTTC. Translating gives CATSDRWTGVYNEQFF. The chain combines TRBV24-1 with TRBJ2-1; 9 bases are a match to TRBD1. V dropped 4 bases and J dropped 3; count of bases not matched to a gene: 6. CDR1 and CDR2 (germline): KGHDR, SFDVKD. This CDR3 contains 16 residues.

V and J are TRBV15 and TRBJ1-4; D is uncertain. Trimming left V 0 bases short and J 8 bases short, with 10 bases between. Germline assignment: CDR1 LNHNV and CDR2 YYDKDF (reference sequence). This CDR3 has 14 amino acids. The CDR3 region has the DNA TGTGCCACCAGCAGAGATGCTGGAGGGGAAAAACTGTTTTTT. This sequence encodes CATSRDAGGEKLFF.

This clone occurred a few times. The V gene is TRBV21-1, the J gene TRBJ1-2. TRBV21-1 corresponds to a pseudogene. This CDR3 has 12 amino acids. CDR3 coding DNA: TGTGCCAGTTCGGGGAGGAGAGAAGGCTACACCTTC. Protein sequence: CASSGRREGYTF.

The sample holds one count of this clone. The rearrangement links TRBV30 to TRBJ1-6; D might be TRBD1 (5 bases). The V and J ends lost 0 bases and 7 bases respectively, with 16 bases between them. CDR3 length: 16 amino acids. Germline V CDR1 and CDR2: GTSNPN, SVGIG (reference sequence). Here the CDR3 DNA reads TGTGCCTGGAGTGTACCGGGACTCCCTATCAATTCACCCCTCCACTTT. This codes for CAWSVPGLPINSPLHF.

This chain links TRBV5-4 with TRBJ2-3; 10 nucleotides align to TRBD2. Germline CDR1 is SGHNT and CDR2 is YYREEE (reference sequence). CDR3 length: 15 residues. Losses at the gene ends were 2 bases for V and 1 base for J; bases not matched to a gene: 1. In DNA form, the CDR3 reads TGTGCCAGCAGCTTAGCGGGGGGGGGCACAGATACGCAGTATTTT. Amino acid sequence: CASSLAGGGTDTQYF. The variable domain in full, completed from reference TRBV5-4 and TRBJ2-3, reads ETGVTQSPTHLIKTRGQQVTLRCSSQSGHNTVSWYQQALGQGPQFIFQYYREEENGRGNFPPRFSGLQFPNYSSELNVNALELDDSALYLCASSLAGGGTDTQYFGPGTRLTVL.

This clone was seen only once. The genes are TRBV10-3 and TRBJ1-1, with 10 bases matching TRBD1. Per the germline V gene, CDR1 is ENHRY and CDR2 is SYGVKD. The CDR3 has 17 amino acids. V was pared by 6 bases and J by 4 bases, with 14 bases of the junction left unmatched. CDR3 in amino acids: CAISQTGGAGERTEAFF. CDR3 DNA: TGTGCCATCAGCCAGACAGGGGGCGCAGGTGAGCGCACTGAAGCTTTCTTT.

This chain joins TRBV6-5 and TRBJ1-1, with 12 bases matching TRBD1. The V and J ends lost 7 bases and 8 bases, in that order; junction bases with no gene match: 5. In germline, CDR1 is MNHEY, CDR2 SVGAGI. CDR3 size: 13 residues. Written as DNA, the CDR3 is TGTGCCAGCAAGGGGACAGGGGGCTCCGAAGCTTTCTTT. Translation gives CASKGTGGSEAFF.

This clone was recorded a few times. The J gene is TRBJ2-2, the V gene TRBV7-8; D perhaps matches TRBD2 (6 bases). The CDR3 contains 15 residues. V was pared by 2 bases and J by 3 bases, with 10 bases between. Germline assignment: CDR1 SGHVS and CDR2 FQNEAQ. CDR3 sequence: CASSLRRGDTGELFF. In nucleotides, the CDR3 is TGTGCCAGCAGCTTAAGGCGGGGAGACACCGGGGAGCTGTTTTTT.